One sample yielded the 23 T cell receptor beta chains listed below, sequenced in a study of cytomegalovirus exposure and HLA in healthy donors. The study ran its PCR with 60 Vbeta and 13 Jbeta primers. TCRdb's copy holds only in-frame clones and misses some; the assay was immunoSEQ multiplex PCR. The table records about 150,000 clones, approximately 80% of them present only once. Material for sequencing was PBMCs. The origin of the receptors is a female donor in good health and CMV-seropositive.

This clone was counted only a few times. The V gene is TRBV6-1, the J gene TRBJ1-1, with 7 positions matching TRBD1. V lost 2 bases, J lost 4 bases, and 4 bases stayed unmatched. This CDR3 contains 14 residues. Looked up from germline, CDR1 is MNHNS and CDR2 is SASEGT. The DNA for the CDR3 is TGTGCCAGCAGTGAACACAGGGGCGCCACTGAAGCTTTCTTT. Its protein is CASSEHRGATEAFF.

The chain joins TRBV7-9 to TRBJ2-1; 14 positions match TRBD2. Germline V gives CDR1 SEHNR, CDR2 FQNEAQ (reference sequence). The J segment lost 6 bases and the V segment lost 5 bases, leaving 3 bases of the junction unmatched. This CDR3 comprises 15 residues. The CDR3: CASSTTSGRANEQFF. The DNA for the CDR3 is TGTGCCAGCAGCACGACTAGCGGGAGGGCCAATGAGCAGTTCTTC.

The chain is built from TRBV2 and TRBJ1-2, with no clear D. Germline lookup yields CDR1 SNHLY and CDR2 FYNNEI. This CDR3 spans 13 amino acids. Trimming left V 11 bases short and J 2 bases short, with 15 bases between. For the CDR3, the DNA is TGTGCCGAGGGAAGGGAATCGAACTATGGCTACACCTTC. This codes for CAEGRESNYGYTF.

This chain uses TRBV29-1 with TRBJ2-1; 7 nucleotides agree with TRBD2. This CDR3 has 14 residues. J was trimmed by 6 bases and V by 2 bases; bases with no gene match: 7. Germline V CDR1 and CDR2: SQVTM, ANQGSEA. CDR3 sequence (DNA): TGCAGCGTTGAACCTGCGGGAGTGGGCAATGAGCAGTTCTTC. This encodes CSVEPAGVGNEQFF.

V usage is TRBV15 and J usage is TRBJ2-3, with TRBD1 matching over 7 bases. The CDR3 consists of 13 residues. The V gene's germline CDR1 is LNHNV and CDR2 YYDKDF (reference sequence). The V gene end was trimmed by 4 bases and the J gene end by 5 bases; junction bases not matched to a gene: 3. CDR3: CATSTQGIDTQYF. CDR3 bases: TGTGCCACCAGCACACAGGGGATAGATACGCAGTATTTT.

This sequence joins TRBV7-9 and TRBJ2-5; D possibly corresponds to TRBD2 (6 bases). Germline assignment: CDR1 SEHNR and CDR2 FQNEAQ (reference sequence). V shed 3 bases and J shed 4 bases, with 15 bases lying between them. CDR3 length: 15 residues. The CDR3, as DNA: TGTGCCAGCAGCTTTAAGATGGGGGAGGTAGAGACCCAGTACTTC. This sequence encodes CASSFKMGEVETQYF.

V is TRBV11-2 and J is TRBJ2-1; 10 nucleotides align to TRBD2. The trim removed 1 base at V and 6 bases at J, leaving 6 bases unmatched. Germline loops: CDR1 SGHAT, CDR2 FQNNGV. This CDR3 comprises 16 residues. In DNA, the CDR3 is TGTGCCAGCAGCTTAGGGCTAGCGGGAGTACGCAATGAGCAGTTCTTC. The encoded protein is CASSLGLAGVRNEQFF.

The table lists this clone with a count of one. This chain connects TRBV25-1 to TRBJ1-1; no clear D gene. The V end lost 1 base, the J end lost 5 bases, and 11 bases lay between the germline ends. The CDR3 totals 14 residues. Germline V gene lookup returns CDR1 MGHDK and CDR2 SYGVNS. The CDR3 region is CASSESGMRTEAFF. The CDR3 DNA is TGTGCCAGCAGTGAATCGGGTATGAGGACTGAAGCTTTCTTT.

This sequence joins TRBV5-4 and TRBJ1-6, with TRBD1 matching 8 bases. Germline CDR1 SGHNT, CDR2 YYREEE (reference sequence). With 3 bases clipped from V and 8 bases from J, the junction kept 7 bases outside the gene matches. The CDR3 has 15 residues. DNA for the CDR3: TGTGCCAGCAGCTCATCCGGGACAGGTTATTCACCCCTCCACTTT. Protein product: CASSSSGTGYSPLHF.

This rearrangement joins TRBV19 to TRBJ2-2; 9 bases are a match to TRBD1. Germline lookup yields CDR1 LNHDA and CDR2 SQIVND (reference sequence). The CDR3 sequence is 14 residues long. Losses at the gene ends were 10 bases for V and 7 bases for J; bases not matched to a gene: 10. CDR3 nucleotides: TGTGCCATCAGTTCCGGGACAGGGATCGGGGAGCTGTTTTTT. Protein: CAISSGTGIGELFF.

This clone has more than one count but fewer than ten. The gene calls are TRBV10-3 and TRBJ1-2; possibly TRBD1 for D (5 bases). Germline CDR1 reads ENHRY; CDR2 reads SYGVKD. V dropped 3 bases and J dropped 2 bases, with 13 bases sitting between them. The CDR3 covers 15 residues. The CDR3 spells CAISDRGGTNYGYTF. CDR3 DNA: TGTGCCATCAGTGACCGGGGGGGGACCAACTATGGCTACACCTTC.

V is TRBV20-1 and J is TRBJ2-1; D not certain. With 6 bases removed from V and 8 bases from J, the gap between germline ends came to 11 bases. Germline lookup yields CDR1 DFQATT and CDR2 SNEGSKA (reference sequence). The CDR3 covers 11 residues. The CDR3 loop reads CSAARPDEQFF. The CDR3 nucleotides read TGCAGTGCGGCGCGGCCGGATGAGCAGTTCTTC.

The V gene is TRBV11-3, the J gene TRBJ2-5; 9 positions match TRBD1. V trimming: 7 bases; J trimming: 4 bases; junction bases outside the gene matches: 4. CDR3 size: 13 residues. CDR1 and CDR2 from the germline V gene are SGHNT and YENEEA. Here the CDR3 reads CASKEGQGETQYF. The CDR3, as DNA: TGTGCCAGCAAAGAGGGACAGGGAGAGACCCAGTACTTC. Full variable domain (missing parts from reference TRBV11-3 and TRBJ2-5): EAGVVQSPRYKIIEKKQPVAFWCNPISGHNTLYWYLQNLGQGPELLIRYENEEAVDDSQLPKDRFSAERLKGVDSTLKIQPAELGDSAVYLCASKEGQGETQYFGPGTRLLVL.

This clone was seen only a few times. This chain joins TRBV2 and TRBJ2-1, with 8 bases fitting TRBD2. The CDR3 is 15 amino acids. With V trimmed by 6 bases and J by 3 bases, 7 bases remained unmatched. The V gene's germline CDR1 is SNHLY and CDR2 FYNNEI. The CDR3 coding sequence is TGTGCCAGCAGCGTTACCGGGACTAGCTACAATGAGCAGTTCTTC. Protein: CASSVTGTSYNEQFF.

J is TRBJ2-7 and V is TRBV2, with TRBD2 matching 9 bases. The germline V gene has CDR1 SNHLY and CDR2 FYNNEI. The CDR3 is 15 amino acids. Trimming at V came to 6 bases and at J to 5 bases, leaving 11 bases not matched to a gene. CDR3 amino acids: CASRWAGGIENEQYF. The CDR3 DNA sequence: TGTGCCAGCAGATGGGCGGGAGGGATAGAAAACGAGCAGTACTTC. The full variable domain, with the rest looked up from reference TRBV2 and TRBJ2-7, is EPEVTQTPSHQVTQMGQEVILRCVPISNHLYFYWYRQILGQKVEFLVSFYNNEISEKSEIFDDQFSVERPDGSNFTLKIRSTKLEDSAMYFCASRWAGGIENEQYFGPGTRLTVT.

The rearrangement links TRBV29-1 to TRBJ1-2; 10 bases map to TRBD1. The germline gives CDR1 SQVTM, CDR2 ANQGSEA. V trimming: 8 bases; J trimming: 4 bases; junction bases outside the gene matches: 4. CDR3 length: 12 amino acids. CDR3 sequence (DNA): TGCAGCTCCGGGACAGGGGCCTATGGCTACACCTTC. Residues: CSSGTGAYGYTF. The complete variable domain, with remaining parts taken from reference TRBV29-1 and TRBJ1-2, reads SAVISQKPSRDICQRGTSLTIQCQVDSQVTMMFWYRQQPGQSLTLIATANQGSEATYESGFVIDKFPISRPNLTFSTLTVSNMSPEDSSIYLCSSGTGAYGYTFGSGTRLTVV.

This clone was counted a few times. This chain uses TRBV7-7 with TRBJ2-5; D might be TRBD2 (5 bases). CDR1 is SSHAT and CDR2 is FNYEAQ in the germline V gene (reference sequence). Between the trimmed V and J ends, which lost 3 bases and 5 bases, there was a span of 13 bases. This CDR3 is 14 amino acids long. The CDR3 region has the DNA TGTGCCAGCAGCTTTTTAGGGAGTATGGAGACCCAGTACTTC. Protein: CASSFLGSMETQYF.

V and J are TRBV2 and TRBJ2-2; perhaps TRBD1 as D (5 bases). V lost 9 bases to trimming and J lost 2 bases, with 10 bases between them. The CDR3 totals 13 residues. The germline V gene has CDR1 SNHLY and CDR2 FYNNEI. The CDR3 loop reads CASRQINTGELFF. The CDR3 DNA is TGTGCCAGTAGACAGATTAACACCGGGGAGCTGTTTTTT.

This clone was recorded once. The chain carries TRBV5-5 and TRBJ1-6; D might be TRBD1 (5 bases). Trimming removed 0 bases from V and 9 bases from J, with 10 bases in between. CDR3 length: 14 residues. Germline CDR1 SGHKS, CDR2 YYEKEE (reference sequence). CDR3 protein: CASSLGQLSSPLHF. CDR3 coding DNA: TGTGCCAGCAGCTTGGGACAGCTGAGTTCACCCCTCCACTTT. Complete variable domain (other parts from reference TRBV5-5 and TRBJ1-6): DAGVTQSPTHLIKTRGQQVTLRCSPISGHKSVSWYQQVLGQGPQFIFQYYEKEERGRGNFPDRFSARQFPNYSSELNVNALLLGDSALYLCASSLGQLSSPLHFGNGTRLTVT.

This clone was recorded a few times. The chain is built from TRBV5-4 and TRBJ2-7; D is possibly TRBD1 (5 bases). Germline V gene sequence: CDR1 SGHNT, CDR2 YYREEE (reference sequence). Trimming took 1 base from V and 3 from J, leaving 8 bases between them. The CDR3 consists of 13 residues. The CDR3 region is CASSLRGSYEQYF. The CDR3 DNA reads as TGTGCCAGCAGCTTGAGGGGCAGCTACGAGCAGTACTTC.

The chain uses TRBV9 and TRBJ2-1; 10 bases match TRBD2. Unmatched junction bases numbered 1, after V lost 1 base and J lost 0 bases. The germline CDR1 and CDR2 sequences are SGDLS and YYNGEE. The CDR3 sequence is 16 residues long. CDR3 residues: CASSVSSGSSYNEQFF. CDR3 nucleotides: TGTGCCAGCAGCGTATCTAGCGGGAGCTCCTACAATGAGCAGTTCTTC.

A single count supports this clone. V and J are TRBV10-3 and TRBJ2-7, with 7 positions matching TRBD2. Germline CDR1 and CDR2: ENHRY and SYGVKD. CDR3 length: 15 amino acids. The V segment lost 2 bases and the J segment 2 bases; nucleotides outside the gene matches: 6. The CDR3 loop reads CAISERLAATYEQYF. The CDR3 DNA follows: TGTGCCATCAGTGAGAGGCTAGCGGCCACCTACGAGCAGTACTTC.

The rearrangement joins TRBV27 to TRBJ1-1, with D perhaps TRBD1 (6 bases). The length of the CDR3 is 17 residues. Trimming removed 2 bases from V and 4 bases from J, with 20 bases in between. Germline V CDR1 and CDR2: MNHEY, SMNVEV (reference sequence). CDR3 DNA: TGTGCCAGCAGTTTAGGGGTGAGGGGGTCGTTGGGCACTGAAGCTTTCTTT. It specifies CASSLGVRGSLGTEAFF.